Shown below are 17 T cell receptor beta chains from a single sample sequenced in a study of beta chain features in type 1 diabetes. Sequenced material consisted of expressed TCRB transcripts (all of the isolated RNA was reverse transcribed). This table comes from immunoSEQ multiplex PCR, and its TCRdb copy is limited to in-frame clones, with some not included. The sample holds over 700,000 clones, about a sixth seen once. The sequencing sample was made of naive CD4+ T cells from blood. Every receptor here comes from a woman between 18 and 29 years old in good health.

The chain is built from TRBV28 and TRBJ2-3, with no clear D. Trimming took 3 bases from V and 1 from J, leaving 5 bases between them. Germline loops: CDR1 MDHEN, CDR2 SYDVKM. The length of the CDR3 is 13 residues. The CDR3 loop is CASSFVRTDTQYF. The CDR3 region has the DNA TGTGCCAGCAGTTTCGTTCGCACAGATACGCAGTATTTT.

The rearrangement links TRBV19 to TRBJ2-1; D may be TRBD2 (5 bases). Trimming removed 5 bases at V and 5 bases at J, with 16 bases between. The CDR3 contains 15 residues. CDR1 and CDR2 (germline): LNHDA, SQIVND (reference sequence). CDR3: CASSSTGLGHNEQFF. CDR3 in DNA: TGTGCCAGTAGTTCCACCGGACTCGGCCACAATGAGCAGTTCTTC.

This clone turned up a few times. The CDR3: CASSRVPVGTEAFF. The CDR3 coding sequence is TGTGCCAGCTCACGGGTCCCGGTTGGCACTGAAGCTTTCTTT. The chain is built from TRBV18 and TRBJ1-1; D uncertain. The ends were cut back, 4 bases at V and 4 bases at J, with 13 bases in the middle. CDR1 and CDR2 from the germline V gene are KGHSH and LQKENI. This CDR3 has 14 residues.

For the CDR3, the DNA is TGTGCCAGCAGTCAAGCGGGAGGCGATGAGCAGTTCTTC. Its protein is CASSQAGGDEQFF. V usage is TRBV28 and J usage is TRBJ2-1; TRBD2 matches at 9 bases. Trimming took 5 bases from V and 8 from J; bases not matched to a gene: 4. This CDR3 is built from 13 residues. CDR1 is MDHEN and CDR2 is SYDVKM in the germline V gene.

The chain uses TRBV5-4 and TRBJ2-7; D not certain. V lost 2 bases and J 3 bases, leaving 6 bases between the germline ends. Germline values: CDR1 SGHNT, CDR2 YYREEE (reference sequence). The CDR3 runs to 12 residues. The CDR3 sequence: CASSLINYEQYF. The CDR3 nucleotides read TGTGCCAGCAGCTTAATTAACTACGAGCAGTACTTC. The full variable domain, in which reference TRBV5-4 and TRBJ2-7 provide the parts outside the CDR3, is ETGVTQSPTHLIKTRGQQVTLRCSSQSGHNTVSWYQQALGQGPQFIFQYYREEENGRGNFPPRFSGLQFPNYSSELNVNALELDDSALYLCASSLINYEQYFGPGTRLTVT.

This sequence joins TRBV7-9 and TRBJ2-5; 7 bases agree with TRBD2. The CDR3 has 16 residues. J gave up 1 base and V 2 bases, and 7 bases lay outside the gene matches. The germline V gene encodes CDR1 SEHNR and CDR2 FQNEAQ (reference sequence). The CDR3 nucleotides are TGTGCCAGCAGCTTATTGGTGGGAGGGCCCCAAGAGACCCAGTACTTC. It encodes CASSLLVGGPQETQYF.

This clone was counted between two and nine times. The V gene is TRBV5-6, the J gene TRBJ2-7; D is tentatively TRBD1 or TRBD2 (5 bases each). The length of the CDR3 is 14 residues. Germline CDR1 and CDR2: SGHDT and YYEEEE. V was cut by 4 bases and J by 2 bases, with 13 bases left in between. CDR3 in DNA: TGTGCCAGCAGCAGGGGACGGGGACCCTACGAGCAGTACTTC. Encoded protein: CASSRGRGPYEQYF.

This clone was picked up a small number of times. The rearrangement uses TRBV7-2 and TRBJ1-1; 8 nucleotides match TRBD1. V lost 4 bases, J lost 0 bases, and 7 bases stayed unmatched. Germline lookup yields CDR1 SGHTA and CDR2 FQGNSA. The CDR3 consists of 16 residues. The CDR3 here is CASSYGQGRMNTEAFF. The DNA of the CDR3 is TGTGCCAGCAGCTACGGACAGGGACGTATGAACACTGAAGCTTTCTTT.

The genes are TRBV18 and TRBJ2-4; 7 bases are a match to TRBD1. J was trimmed by 2 bases and V by 4 bases; bases with no gene match: 5. CDR1 is KGHSH and CDR2 is LQKENI in the germline V gene. The CDR3 has 15 residues. This CDR3 reads CASSLTGVSKNIQYF. The CDR3 DNA reads as TGTGCCAGCTCACTTACAGGGGTTTCCAAAAACATTCAGTACTTC.

The chain joins TRBV5-1 to TRBJ1-1, with no clear D. Trimming left V 4 bases short and J 0 bases short, with 13 bases between. This CDR3 has 15 residues. Germline assignment: CDR1 SGHRS and CDR2 YFSETQ. CDR3 sequence reads: CASSVNRLMNTEAFF. CDR3 sequence (DNA): TGCGCCAGCAGCGTGAACAGACTTATGAACACTGAAGCTTTCTTT.

This clone was found a few times. This rearrangement joins TRBV19 to TRBJ2-4; 8 nucleotides align to TRBD1. Germline assignment: CDR1 LNHDA and CDR2 SQIVND (reference sequence). V lost 4 bases to trimming and J lost 1 base; unmatched junction nucleotides: 3. CDR3 size: 15 residues. The CDR3, as DNA: TGTGCCAGTAGTAACCAGGGGGCGGCCAAAAACATTCAGTACTTC. This encodes CASSNQGAAKNIQYF.

This chain links TRBV6-5 with TRBJ2-1; a weak D match, TRBD2 (6 bases). Germline lookup yields CDR1 MNHEY and CDR2 SVGAGI. V was pared by 6 bases and J by 5 bases, with 14 bases between. This CDR3 comprises 14 residues. CDR3 sequence (DNA): TGTGCCAGCAGGATAGCGGATATCAACAATGAGCAGTTCTTC. Protein product: CASRIADINNEQFF.

There are a few counts of this clone. The CDR3 DNA follows: TGTGCCAGCAGCTTAACCGGGACTACCACCTCCTACGAGCAGTACTTC. Translated, it gives CASSLTGTTTSYEQYF. This sequence joins TRBV7-2 and TRBJ2-7; 7 bases are shared with TRBD2. CDR1 and CDR2 from the germline V gene are SGHTA and FQGNSA. The CDR3 is 16 amino acids. Germline trimming cut 2 bases from V and 0 bases from J; bases unmatched to any gene: 7.

The rearrangement joins TRBV7-2 to TRBJ2-7; no definite D call. This CDR3 region has 14 residues. Germline V gene sequence: CDR1 SGHTA, CDR2 FQGNSA. V dropped 5 bases and J dropped 2 bases, with 13 bases sitting between them. The CDR3 DNA is TGTGCCAGCAGCGAACGGGCCGACCCCTACGAGCAGTACTTC. Residues: CASSERADPYEQYF.

The chain uses TRBV6-5 and TRBJ1-4; D call uncertain. This CDR3 has 12 amino acids. The V end was cut by 5 bases, the J end by 8 bases, with 9 bases between. Germline V gene data show CDR1 as MNHEY and CDR2 as SVGAGI. DNA for the CDR3: TGTGCCAGCAGTAAAACCGGCGAAAAACTGTTTTTT. This translates into CASSKTGEKLFF.

This clone was seen a handful of times. The chain joins TRBV10-3 to TRBJ2-1; 9 bases align to TRBD2. CDR1 and CDR2 (germline): ENHRY, SYGVKD. This CDR3 spans 18 amino acids. Trimming cost V 2 bases and J 5 bases; bases outside gene matches: 13. As DNA, the CDR3 is TGTGCCATCAGTGAGGCGGATAGCGGGAGAAGTTTGGACAATGAGCAGTTCTTC. Its protein is CAISEADSGRSLDNEQFF.

This clone was counted only a few times. The chain uses TRBV28 and TRBJ2-6, with a tentative D call TRBD2 (5 bases). The V gene lost 6 bases and the J gene lost 1 base, with 10 bases spanning the gap. Looked up from germline, CDR1 is MDHEN and CDR2 is SYDVKM. This CDR3 region has 15 residues. For the CDR3, the DNA is TGTGCCAGCAGCCCATCGGGGTCTGGGGCCAACGTCCTGACTTTC. Protein sequence: CASSPSGSGANVLTF.